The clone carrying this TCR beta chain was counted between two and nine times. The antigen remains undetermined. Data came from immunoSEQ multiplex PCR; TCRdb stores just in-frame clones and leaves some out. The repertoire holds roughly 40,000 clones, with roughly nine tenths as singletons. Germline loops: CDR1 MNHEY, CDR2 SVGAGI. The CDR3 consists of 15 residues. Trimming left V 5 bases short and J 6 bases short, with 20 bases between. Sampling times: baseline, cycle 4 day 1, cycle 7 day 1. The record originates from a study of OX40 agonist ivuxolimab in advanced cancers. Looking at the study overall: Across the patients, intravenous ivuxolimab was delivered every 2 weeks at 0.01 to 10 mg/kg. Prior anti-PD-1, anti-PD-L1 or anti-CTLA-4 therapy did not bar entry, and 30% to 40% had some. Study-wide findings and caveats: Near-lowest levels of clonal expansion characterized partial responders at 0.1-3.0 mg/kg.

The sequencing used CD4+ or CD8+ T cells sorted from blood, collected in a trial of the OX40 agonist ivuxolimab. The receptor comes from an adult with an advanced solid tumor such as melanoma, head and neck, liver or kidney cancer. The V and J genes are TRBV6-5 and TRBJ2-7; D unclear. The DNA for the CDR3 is TGTGCCAGCAGTACGATCGGAGCAAGGGCTTTCGAGCAGTACTTC. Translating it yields CASSTIGARAFEQYF.